A selection of T cell receptor beta chains follows, all from one sample in a study of regulatory T cells in long-lasting Graves disease. TCRdb re-derived calls from the multiplex PCR reads in MiXCR, one entry per CDR3 protein. The sample carries a few hundred thousand distinct CDR3 sequences, approximately 13% recorded once. The same sample was also used in a study of T cells in Graves' hyperthyroidism and ophthalmopathy.

The source material was peripheral blood mononuclear cells (PBMCs), sampled at new diagnosis, from a patient treated with antithyroid drugs. Receptors originate from a man aged 25-45 years with Graves disease. Both conserved end residues are trimmed from each CDR3. Rows give clone size only sometimes, using once, few, many, or a class for an expanded clone.

V gene: TRBV10-3
J gene: TRBJ2-2
clone size: -
CDR3 protein: ALRATSGRRTGELF

V gene: TRBV9
J gene: TRBJ2-3
clone size: many
CDR3 protein: ASSGGEGLTDTQY

V gene: TRBV15
J gene: TRBJ2-5
clone size: many
CDR3 protein: ATSRDKASGSKETQY

V gene: TRBV3-1
J gene: TRBJ2-7
clone size: many
CDR3 protein: ASSQEGLAGAYEQY

V gene: TRBV6-5
J gene: TRBJ2-7
clone size: many
CDR3 protein: ASSSNLGSSYEQY

V gene: TRBV29-1
J gene: TRBJ2-4
clone size: -
CDR3 protein: SVGQVAKNIQY

V gene: TRBV7-2
J gene: TRBJ2-1
clone size: many
CDR3 protein: ASSFQAGEQF

V gene: TRBV7-2
J gene: TRBJ1-3
clone size: many
CDR3 protein: ASSRWGQGRGNTIY

V gene: TRBV7-2
J gene: TRBJ2-2
clone size: many
CDR3 protein: ASRSGGGNTGELF

V gene: TRBV20-1
J gene: TRBJ2-7
clone size: -
CDR3 protein: SARGTSASYEQY

V gene: TRBV12-3/TRBV12-4
J gene: TRBJ2-3
clone size: many
CDR3 protein: ASSLWTASTDTQY

V gene: TRBV5-1
J gene: TRBJ2-3
clone size: many
CDR3 protein: ASSLAQTGRPDTQY

V gene: TRBV6-2/TRBV6-3
J gene: TRBJ2-5
clone size: -
CDR3 protein: ASRPRWQPGAETQY

V gene: TRBV24-1
J gene: TRBJ1-1
clone size: many
CDR3 protein: ATSDPRADTEAF

V gene: TRBV12-3/TRBV12-4
J gene: TRBJ1-5
clone size: many
CDR3 protein: ASSSGQGWMQPQH

V gene: TRBV7-8
J gene: TRBJ1-2
clone size: many
CDR3 protein: ASSLAGIIYGYT

V gene: TRBV18
J gene: TRBJ2-3
clone size: -
CDR3 protein: ASSPLTAETSTDTQY

V gene: TRBV3-1
J gene: TRBJ2-7
clone size: few
CDR3 protein: ASRPGGTTQAYEQY

V gene: TRBV28
J gene: TRBJ2-5
clone size: many
CDR3 protein: ASSEYGGTGGGETQY

V gene: TRBV6-5
J gene: TRBJ2-2
clone size: few
CDR3 protein: ASSYIATNTGELF

V gene: TRBV19
J gene: TRBJ1-1
clone size: many
CDR3 protein: ASSTDRVRTEAF

V gene: TRBV20-1
J gene: TRBJ2-7
clone size: -
CDR3 protein: SAGGQGFEQY

V gene: TRBV7-9
J gene: TRBJ1-2
clone size: -
CDR3 protein: ASSLAFRDPRGYT

V gene: TRBV27
J gene: TRBJ2-3
clone size: few
CDR3 protein: ASNRRGILGTDTQY

V gene: TRBV20-1
J gene: TRBJ2-2
clone size: -
CDR3 protein: SARGPSGHTGELF

V gene: TRBV9
J gene: TRBJ2-3
clone size: few
CDR3 protein: ASSGLRQGGLDTQY

V gene: TRBV7-8
J gene: TRBJ1-5
clone size: many
CDR3 protein: ASSKGQGTGQPQH

V gene: TRBV2
J gene: TRBJ1-3
clone size: many
CDR3 protein: ASSEGTGSGNTIY

V gene: TRBV20-1
J gene: TRBJ2-1
clone size: many
CDR3 protein: SARSASGYNEQF

V gene: TRBV11-2
J gene: TRBJ2-7
clone size: many
CDR3 protein: ASSLDPPYEQY

V gene: TRBV7-7
J gene: TRBJ2-7
clone size: few
CDR3 protein: ASSLQWKFAYEQY

V gene: TRBV3-1
J gene: TRBJ1-1
clone size: many
CDR3 protein: ASSQVARNTEAF

V gene: TRBV29-1
J gene: TRBJ2-7
clone size: many
CDR3 protein: SAAGPPEYEQY

V gene: TRBV28
J gene: TRBJ2-7
clone size: many
CDR3 protein: ASSLTPQVPYEQY

V gene: TRBV7-9
J gene: TRBJ1-1
clone size: many
CDR3 protein: ASSHASTGNTEAF

V gene: TRBV7-9
J gene: TRBJ2-3
clone size: few
CDR3 protein: ASSARTGNTDTQY

V gene: TRBV27
J gene: TRBJ2-3
clone size: many
CDR3 protein: ASTPLGASDTQY

V gene: TRBV30
J gene: TRBJ2-7
clone size: -
CDR3 protein: AWSGFGTGYEQY

V gene: TRBV20-1
J gene: TRBJ2-1
clone size: many
CDR3 protein: SARVPRRYNEQF

V gene: TRBV4-1
J gene: TRBJ2-1
clone size: -
CDR3 protein: ASSQDSSSSYNEQF

V gene: TRBV12-3/TRBV12-4
J gene: TRBJ2-7
clone size: many
CDR3 protein: ASSQQVYEQY

V gene: TRBV9
J gene: TRBJ2-1
clone size: few
CDR3 protein: ASSVVREPERERSYNEQF

V gene: TRBV20-1
J gene: TRBJ2-5
clone size: many
CDR3 protein: SASAGGWETQY

V gene: TRBV12-3/TRBV12-4
J gene: TRBJ2-3
clone size: many
CDR3 protein: ASSLFGDTQY

V gene: TRBV15
J gene: TRBJ2-1
clone size: many
CDR3 protein: ATSRDPYNEQF

V gene: TRBV20-1
J gene: TRBJ2-1
clone size: few
CDR3 protein: SAREGGFSTPLDEQF

V gene: TRBV18
J gene: TRBJ2-7
clone size: few
CDR3 protein: ASSPPPSGLSSYEQY

V gene: TRBV2
J gene: TRBJ2-4
clone size: many
CDR3 protein: ASSEDGENIQY

V gene: TRBV28
J gene: TRBJ2-1
clone size: many
CDR3 protein: ASPPGGAIEQF

V gene: TRBV27
J gene: TRBJ1-1
clone size: many
CDR3 protein: ASSLYPVSPTVNTEAF

V gene: TRBV10-3
J gene: TRBJ1-6
clone size: many
CDR3 protein: AIRDSSYNSPLH

V gene: TRBV20-1
J gene: TRBJ2-3
clone size: many
CDR3 protein: SARGAGMGTDTQY

V gene: TRBV29-1
J gene: TRBJ1-1
clone size: many
CDR3 protein: SAQRGTGAGTEAF